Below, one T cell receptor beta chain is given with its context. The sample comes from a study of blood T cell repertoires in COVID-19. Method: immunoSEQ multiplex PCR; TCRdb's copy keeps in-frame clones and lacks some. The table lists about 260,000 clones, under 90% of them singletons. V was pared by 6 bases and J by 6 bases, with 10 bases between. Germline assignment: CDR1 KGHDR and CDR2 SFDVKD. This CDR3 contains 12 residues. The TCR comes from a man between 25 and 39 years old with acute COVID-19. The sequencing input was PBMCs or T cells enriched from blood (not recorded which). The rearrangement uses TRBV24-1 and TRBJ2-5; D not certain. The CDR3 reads CATSQRSQTQYF. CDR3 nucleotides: TGTGCCACCAGTCAGCGATCCCAGACCCAGTACTTC.